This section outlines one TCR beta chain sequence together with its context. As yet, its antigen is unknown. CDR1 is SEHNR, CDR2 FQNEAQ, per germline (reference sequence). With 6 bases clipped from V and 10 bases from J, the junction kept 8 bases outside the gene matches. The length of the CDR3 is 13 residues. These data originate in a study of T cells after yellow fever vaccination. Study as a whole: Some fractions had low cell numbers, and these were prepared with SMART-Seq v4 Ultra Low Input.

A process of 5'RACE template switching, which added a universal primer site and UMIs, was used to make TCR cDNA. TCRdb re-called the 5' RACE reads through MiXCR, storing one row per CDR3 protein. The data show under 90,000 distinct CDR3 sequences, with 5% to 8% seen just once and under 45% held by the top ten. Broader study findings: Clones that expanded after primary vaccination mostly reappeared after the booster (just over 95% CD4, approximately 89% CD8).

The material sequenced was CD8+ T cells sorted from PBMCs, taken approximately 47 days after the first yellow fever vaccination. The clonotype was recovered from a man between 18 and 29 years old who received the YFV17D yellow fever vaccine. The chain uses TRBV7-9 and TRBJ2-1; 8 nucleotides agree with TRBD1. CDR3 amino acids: CASRDRAGDEQFF. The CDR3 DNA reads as TGTGCCAGCAGGGACAGGGCTGGGGACGAGCAGTTCTTC.